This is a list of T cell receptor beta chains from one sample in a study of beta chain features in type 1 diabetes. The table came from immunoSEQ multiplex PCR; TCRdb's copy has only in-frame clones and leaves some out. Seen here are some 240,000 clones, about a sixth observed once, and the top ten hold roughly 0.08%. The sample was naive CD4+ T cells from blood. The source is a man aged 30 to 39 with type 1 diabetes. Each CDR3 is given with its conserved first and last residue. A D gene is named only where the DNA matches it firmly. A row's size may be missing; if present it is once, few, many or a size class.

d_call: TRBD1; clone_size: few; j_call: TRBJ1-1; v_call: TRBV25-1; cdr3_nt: TGTGCCAGCTCTTGGACAGGACGGAACACTGAAGCTTTCTTT; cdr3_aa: CASSWTGRNTEAFF
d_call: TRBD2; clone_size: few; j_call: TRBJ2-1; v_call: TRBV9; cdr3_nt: TGTGCCAGCAGCGTAGCGACGGGAGGGCTTGGCAATGAGCAGTTCTTC; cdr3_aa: CASSVATGGLGNEQFF
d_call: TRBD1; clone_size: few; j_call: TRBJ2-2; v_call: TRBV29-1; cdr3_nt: TGCAGCGTTGGGGGACAGCTCACCGGGGAGCTGTTTTTT; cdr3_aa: CSVGGQLTGELFF
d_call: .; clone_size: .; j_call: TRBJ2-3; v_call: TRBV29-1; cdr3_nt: TGCAGCGTTGAACCCCCAGCGCGAAGGGTTACGCAGTATTTT; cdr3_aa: CSVEPPARRVTQYF
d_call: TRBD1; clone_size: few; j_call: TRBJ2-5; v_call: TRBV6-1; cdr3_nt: TGTGCCAGCAGTGGCGGGACAGGGGGAGAGACCCAGTACTTC; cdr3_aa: CASSGGTGGETQYF
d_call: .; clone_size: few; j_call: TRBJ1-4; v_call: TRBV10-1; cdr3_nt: TGCGCCAGCAGTGAACAGGGTATAAGTGAAAAACTGTTTTTT; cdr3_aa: CASSEQGISEKLFF
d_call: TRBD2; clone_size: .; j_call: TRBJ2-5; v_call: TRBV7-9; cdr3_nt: TGTGCCAGCAGCCCTGGACTAGCACAAGAGACCCAGTACTTC; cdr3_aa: CASSPGLAQETQYF
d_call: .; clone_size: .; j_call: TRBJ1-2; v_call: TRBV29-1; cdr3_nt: TGCAGCGTTGATTCGTCTGGCTACACCTTC; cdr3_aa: CSVDSSGYTF
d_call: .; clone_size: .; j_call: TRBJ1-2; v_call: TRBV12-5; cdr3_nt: TGTGCTAGTGGTTTGGGTGCGGGTGGAATGGATGGCTACACCTTC; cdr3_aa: CASGLGAGGMDGYTF
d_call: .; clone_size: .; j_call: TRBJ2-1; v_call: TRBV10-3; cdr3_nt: TGTGCCATCAGTGAGTCCTCCGTAGGCGATGAGCAGTTCTTC; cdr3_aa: CAISESSVGDEQFF
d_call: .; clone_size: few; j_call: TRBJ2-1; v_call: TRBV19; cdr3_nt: TGTGCCAGTAGTATCTGGCGAGTGAACAATGAGCAGTTCTTC; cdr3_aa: CASSIWRVNNEQFF
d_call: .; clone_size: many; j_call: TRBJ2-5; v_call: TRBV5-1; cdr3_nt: TGCGCCAGCAGCCCGGACTTGGAGACCCAGTACTTC; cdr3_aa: CASSPDLETQYF
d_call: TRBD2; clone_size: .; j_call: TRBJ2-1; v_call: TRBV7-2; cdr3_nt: TGTGCCAGCAGCTTCACTAGCGGGAGTGCCTACAATGAGCAGTTCTTC; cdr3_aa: CASSFTSGSAYNEQFF
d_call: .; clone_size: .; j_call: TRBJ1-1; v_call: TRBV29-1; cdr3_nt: TGCAGCGTTGTTGTCCGGAACTGGAACACTGAAGCTTTCTTT; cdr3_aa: CSVVVRNWNTEAFF
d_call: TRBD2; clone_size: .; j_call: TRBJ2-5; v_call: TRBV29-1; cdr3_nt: TGCAGCGTAGGGACTAGCCAAGAGACCCAGTACTTC; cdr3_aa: CSVGTSQETQYF
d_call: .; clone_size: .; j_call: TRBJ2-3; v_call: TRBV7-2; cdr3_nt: TGTGCCAGCCAGGCGAGCGGAGCCACAGATACGCAGTATTTT; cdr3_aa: CASQASGATDTQYF
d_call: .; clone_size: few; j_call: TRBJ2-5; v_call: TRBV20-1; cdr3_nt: TGCAGTGCCCCGTACCAAGAGACCCAGTACTTC; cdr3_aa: CSAPYQETQYF
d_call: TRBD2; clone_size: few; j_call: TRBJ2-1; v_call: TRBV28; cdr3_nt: TGTGCCAGCAGTTCAACCGCTTTGGCGGGAGGTCTCCCTATCCGTGTCTTC; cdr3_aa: CASSSTALAGGLPIRVF
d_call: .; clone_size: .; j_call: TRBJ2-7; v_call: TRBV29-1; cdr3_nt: TGCAGCGTTGAAGAGGAGCGCGAGCAGTACTTC; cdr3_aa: CSVEEEREQYF
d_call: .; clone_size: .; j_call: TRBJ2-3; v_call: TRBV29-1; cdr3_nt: TGCAGCGTAGGACAGACAGATACGCAGTATTTT; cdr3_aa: CSVGQTDTQYF
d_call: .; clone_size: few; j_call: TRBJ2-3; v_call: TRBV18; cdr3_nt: TGTGCCAGCTCAGGTTCTACGGATACGCAGTATTTT; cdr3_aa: CASSGSTDTQYF
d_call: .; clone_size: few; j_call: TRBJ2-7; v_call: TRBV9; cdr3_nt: TGTGCCAGCAGCGTAGGTCCGCGTGGCGGAAACTACGAGCAGTACTTC; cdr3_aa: CASSVGPRGGNYEQYF
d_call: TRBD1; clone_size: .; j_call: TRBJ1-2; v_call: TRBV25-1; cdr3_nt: TGTGCCAGTACAGGGGTGGATGGCTACACCTTC; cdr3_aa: CASTGVDGYTF
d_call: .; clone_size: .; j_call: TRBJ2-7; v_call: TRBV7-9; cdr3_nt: TGTGCCAGCAGCTTATCTACGGGATACGAGCAGTACTTC; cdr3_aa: CASSLSTGYEQYF
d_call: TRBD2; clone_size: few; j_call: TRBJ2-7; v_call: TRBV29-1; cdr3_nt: TGCAGCGCCGGGACTAGTACCTACGAGCAGTACTTC; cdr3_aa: CSAGTSTYEQYF
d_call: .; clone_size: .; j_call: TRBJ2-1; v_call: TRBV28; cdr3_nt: TGTGCCAGCAGTGTGACAGACCCCAGCAACAATGAGCAGTTCTTC; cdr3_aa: CASSVTDPSNNEQFF
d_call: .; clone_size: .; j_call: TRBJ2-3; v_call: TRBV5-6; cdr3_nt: TGTGCCAGCAGCTCAGGGTTTTCCACAGATACGCAGTATTTT; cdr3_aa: CASSSGFSTDTQYF
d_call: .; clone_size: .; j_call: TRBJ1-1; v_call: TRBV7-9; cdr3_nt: TGTGCCAGCAGCTTTGCCAGGCGGGACACTGAAGCTTTCTTT; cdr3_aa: CASSFARRDTEAFF
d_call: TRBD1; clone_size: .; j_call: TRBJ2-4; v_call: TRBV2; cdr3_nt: TGTGCCAGCAGTGCTACAGGGGTCCAAAACATTCAGTACTTC; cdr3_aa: CASSATGVQNIQYF
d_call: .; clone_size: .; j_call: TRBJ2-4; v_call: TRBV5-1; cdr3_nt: TGCGCCAGCAGCTTGGACATAGCCAAAAACATTCAGTACTTC; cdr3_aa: CASSLDIAKNIQYF
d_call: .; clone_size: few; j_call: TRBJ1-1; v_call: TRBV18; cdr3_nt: TGTGCCAGCTCACCCGGTCAGACTGACACTGAAGCTTTCTTT; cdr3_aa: CASSPGQTDTEAFF
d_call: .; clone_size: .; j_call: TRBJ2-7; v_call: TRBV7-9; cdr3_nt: TGTGCCAGCAGTAGCGGGGACAGACCAACCTACGAGCAGTACTTC; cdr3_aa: CASSSGDRPTYEQYF
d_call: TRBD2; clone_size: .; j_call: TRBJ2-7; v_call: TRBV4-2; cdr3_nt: TGTGCCAGCAGCCCGGGACTAGCGGGAGGGCAGGACAACGAGCAGTACTTC; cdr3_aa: CASSPGLAGGQDNEQYF
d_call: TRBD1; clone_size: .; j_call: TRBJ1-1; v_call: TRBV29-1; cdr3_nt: TGCAGCGCCATACAGGGGTCAAACACTGAAGCTTTCTTT; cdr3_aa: CSAIQGSNTEAFF
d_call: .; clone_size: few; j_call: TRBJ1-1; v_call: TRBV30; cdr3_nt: TGTGCCTGGGCCCCCTTGCTCAGGGGGAACACTGAAGCTTTCTTT; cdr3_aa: CAWAPLLRGNTEAFF
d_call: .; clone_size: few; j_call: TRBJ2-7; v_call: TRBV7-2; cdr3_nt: TGTGCCAGCAGCTTCGCTAGCGCCAAGACCGAGCAGTACTTC; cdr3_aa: CASSFASAKTEQYF
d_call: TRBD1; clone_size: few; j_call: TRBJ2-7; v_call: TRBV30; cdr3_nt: TGTGCCTGGAGTCTCCGGGACAGGGCAACCTACGAGCAGTACTTC; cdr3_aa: CAWSLRDRATYEQYF
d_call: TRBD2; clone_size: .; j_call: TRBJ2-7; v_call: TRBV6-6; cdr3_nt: TGTGCCAGCAGTGACCCCCGCGGGAGTTTTAGGGAGCAGTACTTC; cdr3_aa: CASSDPRGSFREQYF
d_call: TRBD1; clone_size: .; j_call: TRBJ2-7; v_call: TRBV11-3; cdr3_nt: TGTGCCAGCAGCTTAGCGGGACAGCCAACCTACGAGCAGTACTTC; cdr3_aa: CASSLAGQPTYEQYF
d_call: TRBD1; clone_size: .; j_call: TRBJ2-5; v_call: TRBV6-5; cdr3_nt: TGTGCCAGCAGTGCCCAGGGGGTAGAGACCCAGTACTTC; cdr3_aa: CASSAQGVETQYF
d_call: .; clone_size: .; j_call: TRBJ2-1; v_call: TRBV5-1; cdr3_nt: TGCGCCAGCAGCTTGGACGGAAAACATGAGCAGTTCTTC; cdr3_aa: CASSLDGKHEQFF
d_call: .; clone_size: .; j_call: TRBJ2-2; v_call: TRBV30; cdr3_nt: TGTGCCTGGAGGATTCAGGGTCGGGACACCGGGGAGCTGTTTTTT; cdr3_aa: CAWRIQGRDTGELFF
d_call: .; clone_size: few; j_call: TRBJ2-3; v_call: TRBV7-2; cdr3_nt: TGTGCCCGGCGGGCGGCGGGGGATACGCAGTATTTT; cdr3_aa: CARRAAGDTQYF
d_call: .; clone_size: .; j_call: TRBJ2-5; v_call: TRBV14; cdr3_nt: TGTGCCAGCAGCCTTGATGGGGGGCGAGAGACCCAGTACTTC; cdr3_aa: CASSLDGGRETQYF
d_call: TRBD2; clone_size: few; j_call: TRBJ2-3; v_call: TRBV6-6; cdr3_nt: TGTGCCAGCAGTGTGACTAGCGGGAGCGCAGATACGCAGTATTTT; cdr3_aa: CASSVTSGSADTQYF
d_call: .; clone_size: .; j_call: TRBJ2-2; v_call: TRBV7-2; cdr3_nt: TGTGCCAGCAGCTCCGACGCCGGGAGCCCCCCCGGGGAGCTGTTTTTT; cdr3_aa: CASSSDAGSPPGELFF
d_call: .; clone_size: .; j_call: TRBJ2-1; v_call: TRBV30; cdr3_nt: TGTGCCTGGAGTTACTACAATGAGCAGTTCTTC; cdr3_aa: CAWSYYNEQFF